In its sample, the clone carrying this TCR beta chain was seen once. The antigen remains unidentified. These data belong to a study of shared clonotypes between healthy human individuals. The repertoire was sequenced with immunoSEQ multiplex PCR; TCRdb's copy has only in-frame clones and lacks some. The table records about 2.4 million clones, over 85% of them present only once. General study results and limits: Unshared clonotypes carried lower generation probabilities than those common to all four donors. Few donors limited the genetic and exposure-history diversity represented.

Looked up from germline, CDR1 is MNHEY and CDR2 is SVGAGI. The CDR3 runs to 15 residues. Trimming took off 7 bases at V and 1 base at J, with 16 bases between the two ends. The gene calls are TRBV6-5 and TRBJ1-1, with D maybe TRBD1 (5 bases). The sequenced sample was naive CD4+ T cells from PBMCs. Described subset: CD45RA+ positively selected. The TCR sequence derives from a man aged 18 to 30 in good health. Some clones in this sample may be carry-over from other donors' samples. CDR3 coding DNA: TGTGCCAGCAAGTCCGGGCCAGGGAAGAACACTGAAGCTTTCTTT. Protein: CASKSGPGKNTEAFF.